This entry describes one TCR beta chain. Its cognate antigen is unknown. This entry is derived from a study of beta chain features in type 1 diabetes. General study points: The naive, central memory and Treg TCRB repertoires looked more alike in patients than they did in healthy donors. Shortening that was moderate but significant affected the TCRB CDR3s of Type 1 diabetes patients in all four CD4+ subsets.

The isolated RNA, all of it, was reverse transcribed, so expressed TCRB transcripts were what got sequenced. Approximately 3.6 million reads were obtained on average from naive, central memory and regulatory T cell samples. TCRdb's table, derived via immunoSEQ multiplex PCR, lists solely in-frame clones and lacks some. The sample holds around 150,000 clones, about 9% seen once. Trimming stripped 1 base from V and 4 bases from J, with 13 bases between. Germline values: CDR1 SGHVS, CDR2 FQNEAQ. The CDR3 spans 15 residues. The sample was central memory CD4+ T cells from blood. This sequence joins TRBV7-8 and TRBJ1-1; no definite D call. This TCR derives from a woman younger than 45 with type 1 diabetes. In DNA, the CDR3 is TGTGCCAGCAGCTTAGTTTCCGGGGAGGGCACTGAAGCTTTCTTT. Translated: CASSLVSGEGTEAFF.